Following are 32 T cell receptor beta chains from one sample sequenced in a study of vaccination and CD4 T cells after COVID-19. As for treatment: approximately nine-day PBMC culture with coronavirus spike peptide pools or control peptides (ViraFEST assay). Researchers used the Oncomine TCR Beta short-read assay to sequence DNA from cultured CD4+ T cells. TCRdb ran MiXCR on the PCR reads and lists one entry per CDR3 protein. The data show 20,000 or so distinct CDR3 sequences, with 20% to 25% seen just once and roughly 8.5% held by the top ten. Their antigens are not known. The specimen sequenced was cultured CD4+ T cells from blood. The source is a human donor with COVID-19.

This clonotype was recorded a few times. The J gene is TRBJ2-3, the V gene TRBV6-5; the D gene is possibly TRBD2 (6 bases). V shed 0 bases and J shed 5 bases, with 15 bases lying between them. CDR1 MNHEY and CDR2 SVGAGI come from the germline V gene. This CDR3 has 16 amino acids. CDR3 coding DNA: TGTGCCAGCAGTTACTCACTCGGGGGTTTGGAAGATACGCAGTATTTT. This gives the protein CASSYSLGGLEDTQYF.

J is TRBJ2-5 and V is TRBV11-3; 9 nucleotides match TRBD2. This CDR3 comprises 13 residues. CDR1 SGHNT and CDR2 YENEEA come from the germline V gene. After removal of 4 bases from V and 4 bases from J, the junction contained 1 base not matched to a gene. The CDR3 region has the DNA TGTGCCAGCAGCTCAGCGGGGGGAGAGACCCAGTACTTC. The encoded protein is CASSSAGGETQYF. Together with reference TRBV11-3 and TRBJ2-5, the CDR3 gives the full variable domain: EAGVVQSPRYKIIEKKQPVAFWCNPISGHNTLYWYLQNLGQGPELLIRYENEEAVDDSQLPKDRFSAERLKGVDSTLKIQPAELGDSAVYLCASSSAGGETQYFGPGTRLLVL.

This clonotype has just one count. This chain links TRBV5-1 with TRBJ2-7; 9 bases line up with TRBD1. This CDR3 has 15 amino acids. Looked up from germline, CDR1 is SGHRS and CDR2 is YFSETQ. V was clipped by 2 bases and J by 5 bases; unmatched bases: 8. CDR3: CASSFIQTGGNEQYF. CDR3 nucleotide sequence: TGCGCCAGCAGCTTTATCCAGACAGGGGGTAACGAGCAGTACTTC.

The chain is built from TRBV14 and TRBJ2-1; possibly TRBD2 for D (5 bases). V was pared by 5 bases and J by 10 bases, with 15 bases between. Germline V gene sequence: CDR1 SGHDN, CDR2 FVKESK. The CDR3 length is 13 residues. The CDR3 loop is CASSAARSGEQFF. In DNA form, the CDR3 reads TGTGCCAGCAGCGCGGCCCGATCGGGGGAGCAGTTCTTC. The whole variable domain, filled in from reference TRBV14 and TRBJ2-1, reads EAGVTQFPSHSVIEKGQTVTLRCDPISGHDNLYWYRRVMGKEIKFLLHFVKESKQDESGMPNNRFLAERTGGTYSTLKVQPAELEDSGVYFCASSAARSGEQFFGPGTRLTVL.

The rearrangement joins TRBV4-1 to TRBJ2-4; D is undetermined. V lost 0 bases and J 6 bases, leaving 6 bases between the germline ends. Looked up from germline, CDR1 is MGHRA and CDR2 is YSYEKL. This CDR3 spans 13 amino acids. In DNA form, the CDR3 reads TGCGCCAGCAGCCAAGATCTTAGAAACATTCAGTACTTC. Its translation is CASSQDLRNIQYF.

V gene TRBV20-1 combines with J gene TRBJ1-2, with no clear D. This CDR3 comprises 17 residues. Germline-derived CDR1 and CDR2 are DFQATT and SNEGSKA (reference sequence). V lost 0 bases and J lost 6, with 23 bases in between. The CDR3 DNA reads TGCAGTGCTAGAGAATACTCTAGCCGGACGGTGGTGGATGGCTACACCTTC. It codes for CSAREYSSRTVVDGYTF.

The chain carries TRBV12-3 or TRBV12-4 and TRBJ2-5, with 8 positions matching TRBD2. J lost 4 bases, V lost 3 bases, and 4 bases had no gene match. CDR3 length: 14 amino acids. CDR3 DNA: TGTGCCAGCAGTTTCCTTACTAGCGGAGAGACCCAGTACTTC. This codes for CASSFLTSGETQYF.

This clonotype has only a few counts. The CDR3 protein is CASSKETDRNYGYTF. CDR3 sequence (DNA): TGTGCCAGCAGCAAAGAGACGGACAGAAACTATGGCTACACCTTC. V usage is TRBV21-1 and J usage is TRBJ1-2; the D segment call TRBD1 is taken from the table without a DNA check. TRBV21-1 is described as a pseudogene. CDR3 length: 15 amino acids.

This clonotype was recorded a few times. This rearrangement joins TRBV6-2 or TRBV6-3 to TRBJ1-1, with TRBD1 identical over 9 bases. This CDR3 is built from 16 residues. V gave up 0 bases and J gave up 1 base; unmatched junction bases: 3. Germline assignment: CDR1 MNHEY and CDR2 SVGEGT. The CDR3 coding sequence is TGTGCCAGCAGTTACTCGACAGGGGGAGCGAACACTGAAGCTTTCTTT. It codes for CASSYSTGGANTEAFF.

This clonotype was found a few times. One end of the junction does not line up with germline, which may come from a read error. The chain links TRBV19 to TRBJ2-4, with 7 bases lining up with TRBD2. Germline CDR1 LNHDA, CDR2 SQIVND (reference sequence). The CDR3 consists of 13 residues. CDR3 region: CASSIDGSGDLNF. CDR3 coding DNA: TGTGCCAGTAGTATAGATGGCAGCGGGGACTTGAACTTC.

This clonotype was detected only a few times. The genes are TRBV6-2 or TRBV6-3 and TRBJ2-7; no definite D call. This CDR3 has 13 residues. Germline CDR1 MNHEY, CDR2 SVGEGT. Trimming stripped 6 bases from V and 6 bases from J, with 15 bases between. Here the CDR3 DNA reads TGTGCCAGCAGCCACGGGCAGGCAGGCGAGCAGTACTTC. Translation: CASSHGQAGEQYF.

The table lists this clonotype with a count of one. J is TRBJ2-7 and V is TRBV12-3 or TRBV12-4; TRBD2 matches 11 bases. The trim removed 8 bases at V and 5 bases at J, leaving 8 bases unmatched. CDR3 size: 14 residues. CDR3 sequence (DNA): TGTGCCAGCTCCTTAGCGGGGGGGCTGAACGAGCAGTACTTC. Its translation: CASSLAGGLNEQYF.

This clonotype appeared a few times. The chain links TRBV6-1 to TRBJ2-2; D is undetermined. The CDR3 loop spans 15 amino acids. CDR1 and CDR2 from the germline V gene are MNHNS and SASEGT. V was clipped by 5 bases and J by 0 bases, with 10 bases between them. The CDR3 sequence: CASSPRQTNTGELFF. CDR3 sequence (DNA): TGTGCCAGCAGTCCCCGGCAGACGAACACCGGGGAGCTGTTTTTT.

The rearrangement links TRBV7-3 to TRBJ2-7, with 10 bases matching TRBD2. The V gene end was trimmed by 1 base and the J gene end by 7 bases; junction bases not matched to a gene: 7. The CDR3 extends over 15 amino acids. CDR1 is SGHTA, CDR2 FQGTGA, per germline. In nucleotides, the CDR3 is TGTGCCAGCAGCTTAAAGAGCGGGGGGGCCTGGGAGCAGTACTTC. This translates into CASSLKSGGAWEQYF.

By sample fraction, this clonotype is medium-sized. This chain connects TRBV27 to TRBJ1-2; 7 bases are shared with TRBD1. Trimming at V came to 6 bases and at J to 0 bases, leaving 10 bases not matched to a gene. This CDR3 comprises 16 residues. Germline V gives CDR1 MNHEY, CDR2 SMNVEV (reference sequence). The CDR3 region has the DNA TGTGCCAGCAGGTCCGACAGGGTACGCTCTAACTATGGCTACACCTTC. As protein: CASRSDRVRSNYGYTF.

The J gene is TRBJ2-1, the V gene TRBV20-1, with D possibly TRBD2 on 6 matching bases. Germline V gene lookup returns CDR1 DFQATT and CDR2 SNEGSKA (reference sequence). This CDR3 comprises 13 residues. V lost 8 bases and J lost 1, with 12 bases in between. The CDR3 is CSSTGGSYNEQFF. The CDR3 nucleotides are TGCAGTAGTACCGGGGGATCCTACAATGAGCAGTTCTTC.

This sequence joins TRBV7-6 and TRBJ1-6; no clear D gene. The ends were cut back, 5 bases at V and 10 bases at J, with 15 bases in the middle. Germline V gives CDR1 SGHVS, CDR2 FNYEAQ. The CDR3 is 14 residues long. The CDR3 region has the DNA TGTGCCAGCAGCCCATTGCTGAGGAACTCACCCCTCCACTTT. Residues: CASSPLLRNSPLHF. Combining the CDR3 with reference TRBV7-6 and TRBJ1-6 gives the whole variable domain GAGVSQSPRYKVTKRGQDVALRCDPISGHVSLYWYRQALGQGPEFLTYFNYEAQQDKSGLPNDRFSAERPEGSISTLTIQRTEQRDSAMYRCASSPLLRNSPLHFGNGTRLTVT.

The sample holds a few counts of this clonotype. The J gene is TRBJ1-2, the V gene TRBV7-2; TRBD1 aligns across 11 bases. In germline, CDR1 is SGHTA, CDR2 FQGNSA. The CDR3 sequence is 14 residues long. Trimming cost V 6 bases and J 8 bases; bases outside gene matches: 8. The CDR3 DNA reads TGTGCCAGCAGTTTGGACAGGGGGCGCGGGGGCTACACCTTC. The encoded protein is CASSLDRGRGGYTF.

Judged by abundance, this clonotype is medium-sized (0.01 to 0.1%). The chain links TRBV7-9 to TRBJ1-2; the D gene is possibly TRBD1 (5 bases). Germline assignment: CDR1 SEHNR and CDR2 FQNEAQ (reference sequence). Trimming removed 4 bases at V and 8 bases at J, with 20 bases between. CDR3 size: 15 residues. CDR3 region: CASSYPGRHNLGYTF. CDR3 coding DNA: TGTGCCAGCAGCTATCCGGGACGGCATAATTTGGGCTACACCTTC.

CDR3 residues: CASSPFYSNQPQHF. The CDR3 DNA reads TGTGCCAGCAGCCCTTTTTATAGCAATCAGCCCCAGCATTTT. J is TRBJ1-5 and V is TRBV5-5, with D unclear. The CDR3 is 14 amino acids. Germline CDR1 and CDR2: SGHKS and YYEKEE (reference sequence). Between the trimmed V and J ends, which lost 4 bases and 0 bases, there was a span of 8 bases.

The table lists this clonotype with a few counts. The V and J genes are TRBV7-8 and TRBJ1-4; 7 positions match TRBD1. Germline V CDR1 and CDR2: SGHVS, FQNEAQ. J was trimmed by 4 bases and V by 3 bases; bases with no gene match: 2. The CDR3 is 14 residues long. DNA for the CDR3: TGTGCCAGCAGCTTCTCAGGGGGTAATGAAAAACTGTTTTTT. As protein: CASSFSGGNEKLFF.

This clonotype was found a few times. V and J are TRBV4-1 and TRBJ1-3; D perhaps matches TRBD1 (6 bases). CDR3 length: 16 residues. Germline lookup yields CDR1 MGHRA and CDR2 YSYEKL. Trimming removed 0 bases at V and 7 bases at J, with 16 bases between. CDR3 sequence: CASSQDWSGDLNTIYF. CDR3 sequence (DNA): TGCGCCAGCAGCCAAGATTGGTCAGGGGATTTGAACACCATATATTTT.

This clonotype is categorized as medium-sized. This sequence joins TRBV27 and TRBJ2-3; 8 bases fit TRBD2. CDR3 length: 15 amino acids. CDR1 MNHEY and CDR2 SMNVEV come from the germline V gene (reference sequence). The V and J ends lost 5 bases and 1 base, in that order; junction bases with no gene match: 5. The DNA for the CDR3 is TGTGCCAGCAGTGGGGGACTAGTAGGCACAGATACGCAGTATTTT. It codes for CASSGGLVGTDTQYF.

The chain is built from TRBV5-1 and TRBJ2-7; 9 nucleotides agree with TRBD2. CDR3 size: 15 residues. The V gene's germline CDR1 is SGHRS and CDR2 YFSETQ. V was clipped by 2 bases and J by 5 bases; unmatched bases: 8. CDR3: CASSFEGGGAHEQYF. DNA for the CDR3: TGCGCCAGCAGCTTCGAGGGCGGGGGGGCCCACGAGCAGTACTTC.

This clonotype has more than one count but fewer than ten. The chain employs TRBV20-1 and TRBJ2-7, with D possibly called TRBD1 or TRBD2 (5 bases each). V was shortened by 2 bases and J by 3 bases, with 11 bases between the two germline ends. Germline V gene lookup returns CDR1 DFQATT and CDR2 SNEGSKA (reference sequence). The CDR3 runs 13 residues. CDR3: CSARYRGDYEQYF. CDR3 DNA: TGCAGTGCTAGATACCGAGGGGACTACGAGCAGTACTTC.

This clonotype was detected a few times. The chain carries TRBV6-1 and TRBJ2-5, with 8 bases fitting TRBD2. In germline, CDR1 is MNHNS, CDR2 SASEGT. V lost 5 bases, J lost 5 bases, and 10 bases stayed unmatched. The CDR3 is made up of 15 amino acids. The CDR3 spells CASSPGLVSMETQYF. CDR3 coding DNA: TGTGCCAGCAGTCCGGGACTAGTTTCGATGGAGACCCAGTACTTC.

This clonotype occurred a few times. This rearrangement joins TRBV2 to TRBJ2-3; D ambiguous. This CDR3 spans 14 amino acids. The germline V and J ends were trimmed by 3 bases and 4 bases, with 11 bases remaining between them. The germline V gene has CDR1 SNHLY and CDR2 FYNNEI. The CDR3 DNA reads TGTGCCAGCAGTGACGATGTCACATCAGATACGCAGTATTTT. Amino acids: CASSDDVTSDTQYF.

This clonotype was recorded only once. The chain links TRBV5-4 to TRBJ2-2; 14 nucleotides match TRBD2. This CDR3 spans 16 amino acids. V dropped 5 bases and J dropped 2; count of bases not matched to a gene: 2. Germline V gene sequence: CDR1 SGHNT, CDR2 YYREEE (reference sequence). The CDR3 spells CASRGTSGRNTGELFF. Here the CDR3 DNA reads TGTGCCAGCAGGGGGACTAGCGGGAGAAACACCGGGGAGCTGTTTTTT. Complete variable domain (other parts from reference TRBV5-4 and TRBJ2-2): ETGVTQSPTHLIKTRGQQVTLRCSSQSGHNTVSWYQQALGQGPQFIFQYYREEENGRGNFPPRFSGLQFPNYSSELNVNALELDDSALYLCASRGTSGRNTGELFFGEGSRLTVL.

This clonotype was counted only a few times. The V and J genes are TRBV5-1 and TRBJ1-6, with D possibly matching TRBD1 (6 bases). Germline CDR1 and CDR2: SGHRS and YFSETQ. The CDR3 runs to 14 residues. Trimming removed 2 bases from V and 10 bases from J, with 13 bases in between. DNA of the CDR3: TGCGCCAGCAGCTTACAGGGTGAGGAGTCACCCCTCCACTTT. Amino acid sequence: CASSLQGEESPLHF.

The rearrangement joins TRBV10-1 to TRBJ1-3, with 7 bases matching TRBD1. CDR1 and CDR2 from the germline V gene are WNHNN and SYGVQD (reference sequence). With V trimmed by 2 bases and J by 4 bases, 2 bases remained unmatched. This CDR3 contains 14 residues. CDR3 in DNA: TGCGCCAGCAGTGAGGGGACAGTCGGAAACACCATATATTTT. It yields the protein CASSEGTVGNTIYF.

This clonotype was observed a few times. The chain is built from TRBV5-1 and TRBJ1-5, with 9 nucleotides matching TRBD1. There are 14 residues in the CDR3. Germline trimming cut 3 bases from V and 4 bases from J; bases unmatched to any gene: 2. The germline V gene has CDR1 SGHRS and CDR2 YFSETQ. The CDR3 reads CASSSTGGNQPQHF. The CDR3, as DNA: TGCGCCAGCAGCTCGACAGGGGGTAATCAGCCCCAGCATTTT.

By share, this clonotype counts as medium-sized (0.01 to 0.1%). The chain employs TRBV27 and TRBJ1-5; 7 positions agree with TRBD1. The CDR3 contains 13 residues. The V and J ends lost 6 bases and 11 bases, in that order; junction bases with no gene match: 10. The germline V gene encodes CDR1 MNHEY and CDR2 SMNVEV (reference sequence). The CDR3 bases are TGTGCCAGCAGCGAGACAGGGACGACGTCCCAGCATTTT. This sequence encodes CASSETGTTSQHF.